This T cell receptor (beta chain) was sequenced during a study of graft-versus-host responses after intestinal transplantation. There are 17 residues in the CDR3. V was pared by 2 bases and J by 0 bases, with 7 bases of the junction left unmatched. CDR1 is SNHLY and CDR2 is FYNNEI in the germline V gene. Regarding the study as a whole: GvH clones detected in recipient marrow included some appearing first in ileum or blood.

Assay used: immunoSEQ multiplex PCR; TCRdb lists only in-frame clones, some missing. The data hold about 70,000 clones, with about 94% observed a single time. Concerning this clone itself: What it binds is not known.

The sequenced sample was unstimulated CD8+ T cells sorted from spleen or lymph node cells, obtained before intestinal transplant. The chain joins TRBV2 to TRBJ2-7, with 10 bases aligning to TRBD2. This receptor was taken from a human donor who received an intestinal transplant. For the CDR3, the DNA is TGTGCCAGCAGTGAAATCGGACTAGCGGCAAGCTCCTACGAGCAGTACTTC. Its translation is CASSEIGLAASSYEQYF.